The present TCR beta chain was sequenced within a study of shared clonotypes between healthy human individuals. Study observations and caveats: Among a few donors, roughly 5% of naive CD4 clonotypes were found in common.

Using immunoSEQ multiplex PCR, the repertoire was profiled, and TCRdb retains in-frame clones only, with some absent. Here the sample spans fewer than 3 million clones, 85% to 95% being singletons. All the donors were Caucasian adults who lived in Nashville, Tennessee. With respect to this clone: The antigen is unknown.

Sequencing input: naive CD4+ T cells from PBMCs. This sample's subset: CD45RA+ positively selected. This receptor was obtained from a man aged 18 to 35 in good health. Some clones in this sample may be carry-over from other donors' samples.

CDR3 sequence: CASREGASHEQYF. CDR3 nucleotide sequence: TGTGCCAGCAGGGAGGGAGCGAGTCACGAGCAGTACTTC. The chain recombines TRBV6-6 with TRBJ2-7; tentative D call: TRBD2 (6 bases). Trimming removed 6 bases from V and 5 bases from J, with 14 bases in between. The CDR3 is 13 amino acids. Germline CDR1 MNHNY, CDR2 SVGAGI (reference sequence).